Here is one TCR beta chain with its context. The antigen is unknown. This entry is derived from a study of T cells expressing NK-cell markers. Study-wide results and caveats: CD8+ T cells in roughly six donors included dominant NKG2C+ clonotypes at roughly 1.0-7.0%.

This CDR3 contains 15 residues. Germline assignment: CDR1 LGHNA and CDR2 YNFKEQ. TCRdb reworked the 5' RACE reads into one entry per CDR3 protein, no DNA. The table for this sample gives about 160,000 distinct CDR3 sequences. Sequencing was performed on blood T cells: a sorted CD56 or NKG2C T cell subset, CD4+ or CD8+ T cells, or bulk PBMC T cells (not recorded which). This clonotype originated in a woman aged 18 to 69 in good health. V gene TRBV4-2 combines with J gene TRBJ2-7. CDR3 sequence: CASSQAVGQSYEQYF.